A selection of T cell receptor beta chains follows, all from one sample in a study of graft-versus-host responses after intestinal transplantation. Sequenced by immunoSEQ multiplex PCR; TCRdb stores in-frame clones only, minus some. The sample shows about 18,000 clones, about two fifths of them seen only once. Sequences were derived from alloreactive CD4+ T cells from a mixed lymphocyte reaction culture, sampled before intestinal transplant. Receptors were obtained from a human patient who received an intestinal transplant. CDR3s include the opening cysteine and the closing phenylalanine or tryptophan. The D gene is left open where the match is weak. Size is stated for part of the rows, as once, few or many counts, or as a class when the clone is expanded.

abundance,d_gene,v_gene,len,j_gene,CDR3nt,CDR3aa
few,-,TRBV19,15,TRBJ2-7,TGTGCCAGTAGTATGTACGGATCTATAATCGGAGAGCAGTACTTC,CASSMYGSIIGEQYF
-,-,TRBV5-4,15,TRBJ2-5,TGTGCCAGCAGCTTGGCAAAGGGGTTACAAGAGACCCAGTACTTC,CASSLAKGLQETQYF
-,TRBD2,TRBV4-1,16,TRBJ2-3,TGCGCCAGCAGCCGAGAGAGACTAGCGGGGTCAGATACGCAGTATTTT,CASSRERLAGSDTQYF
-,-,TRBV5-8,14,TRBJ2-3,TGTGCCAGCAGCTTCCCTCGGGGAAAAGATACGCAGTATTTT,CASSFPRGKDTQYF
-,TRBD2,TRBV7-6,14,TRBJ2-5,TGTGCCAGCAGCCCCGGGACTAGAGGAGAGACCCAGTACTTC,CASSPGTRGETQYF
-,TRBD1,TRBV9,15,TRBJ1-2,TGTGCCAGCAGCGTAGGGGACAGGACTAACTATGGCTACACCTTC,CASSVGDRTNYGYTF
-,TRBD1,TRBV11-2,17,TRBJ2-1,TGTGCCAGCAGCTTAGTCGGGACAGGGGACAAGACAATGAGAGAGTTCTTC,CASSLVGTGDKTMREFF
few,-,TRBV4-1,14,TRBJ1-4,TGCGCCAGCAGCCAAGATCAGGGTAGGAGAAAACTGTTTTTT,CASSQDQGRRKLFF
few,TRBD1,TRBV6-5,15,TRBJ1-2,TGTGCCAGCAGTTATGACAGGGTCCAAATCTCTGGCTACACCTTC,CASSYDRVQISGYTF
few,TRBD1,TRBV7-7,17,TRBJ1-5,TGTGCCAGCAGCTCACAAGACAGGGGGCATGGCAATCAGCCCCAGCATTTT,CASSSQDRGHGNQPQHF
-,TRBD1,TRBV6-5,15,TRBJ1-3,TGTGCCAGCAGCACTAGGGACAGAAAGGGAAACACCATATATTTT,CASSTRDRKGNTIYF
-,TRBD1,TRBV15,17,TRBJ1-5,TGTGCCACCAGCAGATTCAATACAGGGGATAGCAATCAGCCCCAGCATTTT,CATSRFNTGDSNQPQHF
few,TRBD1,TRBV6-4,19,TRBJ1-1,TGTGCCAGCAGTGAGTCTGGACAGGGAACGACCGGACCCCCTGCCTGGGCTTTCTTT,CASSESGQGTTGPPAWAFF
-,-,TRBV2,14,TRBJ2-1,TGTGCCAGCAGCTCGGGGACCTTCTACAATGAGCAGTTCTTC,CASSSGTFYNEQFF
-,-,TRBV10-2,15,TRBJ2-1,TGCGCCAGCACGCCTTTAGGGGGTCGGTACAATGAGCAGTTCTTC,CASTPLGGRYNEQFF
-,TRBD2,TRBV9,15,TRBJ2-1,TGTGCCAGCAGCCCTAGGTGGACTAGCGTGAATGAGCAGTTCTTC,CASSPRWTSVNEQFF
few,-,TRBV6-1,15,TRBJ1-5,TGTGCCAGCAGTTCGCAGGGGCGGGGCAATCAGCCCCAGCATTTT,CASSSQGRGNQPQHF
-,-,TRBV5-1,13,TRBJ2-7,TGCGCCAGCAGCGTAACTAGTGCCTACGAGCAGTACTTC,CASSVTSAYEQYF
-,-,TRBV18,16,TRBJ2-7,TGTGCCAGCTCACAAATGTCCAGGGTCCGTTTGGGCGAGCAGTACTTC,CASSQMSRVRLGEQYF
medium-sized,TRBD1,TRBV19,15,TRBJ1-5,TGTGCCAGTAGTGCGGGACAGCGGATCAATCAGCCCCAGCATTTT,CASSAGQRINQPQHF
few,TRBD2,TRBV6-5,14,TRBJ2-3,TGTGCCAGCAAGGCGGGGGAGGTGACAGATACGCAGTATTTT,CASKAGEVTDTQYF
-,-,TRBV19,18,TRBJ1-2,TGTGCCAGTAGTATTCGCGCAGGGCCTTCTTCCCGTAACTATGGCTACACCTTC,CASSIRAGPSSRNYGYTF
-,TRBD1,TRBV29-1,13,TRBJ1-3,TGCAGCGCCAAGACAGGGCCTGGAAACACCATATATTTT,CSAKTGPGNTIYF
-,TRBD2,TRBV19,17,TRBJ2-7,TGTGCCAGTAGTAGGAGCGGACTAGCGGGGGGGCCGTACGAGCAGTACTTC,CASSRSGLAGGPYEQYF
-,TRBD2,TRBV18,13,TRBJ2-7,TGTGCCAGCTCACGGGGGGGCTCCTACGAGCAGTACTTC,CASSRGGSYEQYF
-,-,TRBV5-8,16,TRBJ1-6,TGTGCCAGCAGCCCCCTGGGGAGCTCCTATAATTCACCCCTCCACTTT,CASSPLGSSYNSPLHF
-,-,TRBV5-1,14,TRBJ2-7,TGCGCCAGCAGCTTGGTGGGGGATCCCTACGAGCAGTACTTC,CASSLVGDPYEQYF
-,-,TRBV29-1,15,TRBJ2-3,TGCAGCGTGAGATGGAGGGGGTATAGCACAGATACGCAGTATTTT,CSVRWRGYSTDTQYF
-,-,TRBV18,17,TRBJ2-6,TGTGCCAGCTCACCGGTCGAAGGTCGTGGGGGGGCCAACGTCCTGACTTTC,CASSPVEGRGGANVLTF
-,TRBD1,TRBV4-2,15,TRBJ2-1,TGTGCCAGCAGCCAGAGGGGGACAGACTACAATGAGCAGTTCTTC,CASSQRGTDYNEQFF
-,TRBD1,TRBV29-1,12,TRBJ1-1,TGCAGCGTCACAGGGGTCGGCACTGAAGCTTTCTTT,CSVTGVGTEAFF
-,-,TRBV7-2,16,TRBJ2-3,TGTGCCAGCACCCCTCGAAGGACTTTCGATACAGATACGCAGTATTTT,CASTPRRTFDTDTQYF
-,TRBD2,TRBV7-2,14,TRBJ2-7,TGTGCCAGCAGCCGTAGCGGGGGTATAGGCGAGCAGTACTTC,CASSRSGGIGEQYF
-,-,TRBV30,13,TRBJ1-3,TGTGCCTGTAGGGTAGCTGCTGGAAACACCATATATTTT,CACRVAAGNTIYF
-,-,TRBV6-1,15,TRBJ2-2,TGTGCCAGCACCGAGTTGGGGACCCGGCACGGGGAGCTGTTTTTT,CASTELGTRHGELFF
few,TRBD2,TRBV19,15,TRBJ2-5,TGTGCCAGTAGTATAGTTGGGACTAGCGTTGAGACCCAGTACTTC,CASSIVGTSVETQYF
-,-,TRBV29-1,14,TRBJ1-5,TGCAGCGTTGCGACGAGGAATAGCAATCAGCCCCAGCATTTT,CSVATRNSNQPQHF
few,-,TRBV19,14,TRBJ2-5,TGTGCCAGTAGTGTGGGACCCCGGGGAGAGACCCAGTACTTC,CASSVGPRGETQYF
-,TRBD1,TRBV28,17,TRBJ1-3,TGTGCCAGCAGTTTAACAGGGGGAACTAGTGGTGGAAACACCATATATTTT,CASSLTGGTSGGNTIYF
-,-,TRBV19,16,TRBJ2-1,TGTGCCAGTAGCCCGACGGGACTCTACTCCTACAATGAGCAGTTCTTC,CASSPTGLYSYNEQFF
few,-,TRBV7-2,15,TRBJ2-3,TGTGCCAGCAGCGTGGGGTTAGGGGATTTTGATACGCAGTATTTT,CASSVGLGDFDTQYF
-,-,TRBV5-4,13,TRBJ1-1,TGTGCCAGCAGCGTAGGGAGGGGCACTGAAGCTTTCTTT,CASSVGRGTEAFF
few,-,TRBV7-3,14,TRBJ2-1,TGTGCCAGCAGCTTCGACAGAAGGAACAATGAGCAGTTCTTC,CASSFDRRNNEQFF
-,-,TRBV18,14,TRBJ2-7,TGTGCCAGCTCACCACCCGCCGGTCCCTACGAGCAGTACTTC,CASSPPAGPYEQYF
few,-,TRBV15,14,TRBJ1-5,TGTGCCACCAGCAGAGTTGAGAATTATCAGCCCCAGCATTTT,CATSRVENYQPQHF
-,-,TRBV6-4,14,TRBJ1-4,TGTGCCAGCCAGCTGGGACGGACTAATGAAAAACTGTTTTTT,CASQLGRTNEKLFF
-,TRBD2,TRBV2,15,TRBJ2-3,TGTGCCAGCAGTGTGCGGCGGGGGGGCACAGATACGCAGTATTTT,CASSVRRGGTDTQYF
few,-,TRBV30,12,TRBJ1-5,TGTGCCTGGAGTGACGTTTATCAGCCCCAGCATTTT,CAWSDVYQPQHF